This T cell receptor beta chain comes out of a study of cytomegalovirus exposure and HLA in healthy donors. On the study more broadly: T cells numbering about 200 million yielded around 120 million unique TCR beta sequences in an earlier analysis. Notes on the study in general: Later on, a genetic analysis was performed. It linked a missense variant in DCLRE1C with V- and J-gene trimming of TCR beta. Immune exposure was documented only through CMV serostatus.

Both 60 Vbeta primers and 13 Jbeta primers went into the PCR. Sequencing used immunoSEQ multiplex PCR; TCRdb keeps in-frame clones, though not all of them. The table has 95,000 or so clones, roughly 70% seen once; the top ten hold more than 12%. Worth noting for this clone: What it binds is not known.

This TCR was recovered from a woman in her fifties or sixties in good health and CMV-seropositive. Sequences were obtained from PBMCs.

The CDR3 DNA follows: TGTGCCAGCAGCTCCTACAGGGGAGATCAGCCCCAGCATTTT. This sequence encodes CASSSYRGDQPQHF. This chain links TRBV7-2 with TRBJ1-5; TRBD1 aligns across 7 bases. Trimming took 4 bases from V and 5 from J; bases not matched to a gene: 5. This CDR3 spans 14 amino acids. In germline, CDR1 is SGHTA, CDR2 FQGNSA. Together with reference TRBV7-2 and TRBJ1-5, the CDR3 gives the full variable domain: GAGVSQSPSNKVTEKGKDVELRCDPISGHTALYWYRQSLGQGLEFLIYFQGNSAPDKSGLPSDRFSAERTGGSVSTLTIQRTQQEDSAVYLCASSSYRGDQPQHFGDGTRLSIL.